The 30 T cell receptor beta chains below all came from one sample that was sequenced in a study of technical replicates of blood from several donors. Only in-frame clones appear in the TCRdb table, and some are missing; sequencing was by immunoSEQ multiplex PCR. The data contain about 83,000 clones, about 93% of them seen just once; the ten biggest clones take up approximately 0.25%. The sequenced sample consisted of T cells isolated from PBMCs. The origin of the receptors is a human donor in good health.

This chain joins TRBV4-2 and TRBJ2-6; 12 bases are shared with TRBD1. Germline V gene data show CDR1 as LGHNA and CDR2 as YNFKEQ. V was clipped by 0 bases and J by 5 bases; unmatched bases: 11. The CDR3 has 20 residues. CDR3 nucleotide sequence: TGTGCCAGCAGCCAAGATCCCGGGACAGGGGGCGCGTTTTGGGCCAACGTCCTGACTTTC. Encoded protein: CASSQDPGTGGAFWANVLTF.

The genes are TRBV7-2 and TRBJ1-2; no reliable D call. Trimming pared 5 bases from V and 6 bases from J, leaving 25 bases between. The CDR3 is 17 residues long. The germline gives CDR1 SGHTA, CDR2 FQGNSA. For the CDR3, the DNA is TGTGCCAGCAGCCCCGAGAGGCAGGTCGGGGTTGTCGATGGCTACACCTTC. It yields the protein CASSPERQVGVVDGYTF.

The gene calls are TRBV4-1 and TRBJ2-7, with D possibly matching TRBD2 (7 bases). The ends were cut back, 0 bases at V and 2 bases at J, with 17 bases in the middle. The germline gives CDR1 MGHRA, CDR2 YSYEKL. This CDR3 is 17 amino acids long. The CDR3 spells CASSQDSLGGPTYEQYF. CDR3 nucleotide sequence: TGCGCCAGCAGCCAAGATAGTTTGGGGGGGCCTACCTACGAGCAGTACTTC.

The CDR3: CASGLGQNEKLFF. CDR3 coding DNA: TGTGCTAGTGGTTTGGGACAGAATGAAAAACTGTTTTTT. V is TRBV12-5 and J is TRBJ1-4; weak D call: TRBD1 (5 bases). Germline loops: CDR1 LGHNT, CDR2 FRNRAP. V shed 1 base and J shed 5 bases, with 5 bases lying between them. The CDR3 extends over 13 amino acids.

The chain is built from TRBV6-1 and TRBJ1-2; D call uncertain. V was trimmed by 1 base and J by 0 bases, leaving 9 bases between them. The CDR3 length is 15 residues. Germline V gene data show CDR1 as MNHNS and CDR2 as SASEGT. The CDR3 sequence: CASSEDGSTNYGYTF. CDR3 in DNA: TGTGCCAGCAGTGAAGACGGGAGTACTAACTATGGCTACACCTTC.

This chain connects TRBV5-1 to TRBJ1-4; D is possibly TRBD1 (5 bases). Per the germline V gene, CDR1 is SGHRS and CDR2 is YFSETQ. The V gene lost 5 bases and the J gene lost 8 bases, with 10 bases spanning the gap. The CDR3 is made up of 12 amino acids. CDR3 in DNA: TGCGCCAGCAGGGATTCAGGGGAAAAACTGTTTTTT. Its translation: CASRDSGEKLFF.

The chain joins TRBV11-2 to TRBJ1-1, with a tentative D call TRBD1 (5 bases). CDR1 SGHAT and CDR2 FQNNGV come from the germline V gene. Trimming stripped 0 bases from V and 1 base from J, with 15 bases between. There are 17 residues in the CDR3. The CDR3 bases are TGTGCCAGCAGCTTAGATTGGCTTTCAGGGAAGAACACTGAAGCTTTCTTT. Its translation: CASSLDWLSGKNTEAFF.

The CDR3 loop is CASSDSGGSSYNEQFF. In nucleotides, the CDR3 is TGCGCCAGCAGTGACAGCGGCGGGAGCTCCTACAATGAGCAGTTCTTC. The chain employs TRBV10-1 and TRBJ2-1; 7 bases are shared with TRBD2. The CDR3 totals 16 residues. Trimming took 3 bases from V and 0 from J; bases not matched to a gene: 5. Germline V gene sequence: CDR1 WNHNN, CDR2 SYGVQD (reference sequence).

The genes are TRBV10-1 and TRBJ2-7, with 8 bases that match TRBD1. The CDR3 consists of 14 residues. With V trimmed by 3 bases and J by 5 bases, 6 bases remained unmatched. Germline V lookup: CDR1 WNHNN, CDR2 SYGVQD (reference sequence). CDR3 nucleotides: TGCGCCAGCAGTGAAGATGGGACAGGTAACGAGCAGTACTTC. Amino acids: CASSEDGTGNEQYF.

This clone has a single count. In DNA form, the CDR3 reads TGTGCCAGTAGTTCAGGGGGATGGACTGAAGCTTTCTTT. Translation gives CASSSGGWTEAFF. The rearrangement links TRBV19 to TRBJ1-1; 7 nucleotides align to TRBD1. This CDR3 is 13 amino acids long. J was trimmed by 5 bases and V by 5 bases; bases with no gene match: 5. The germline V gene has CDR1 LNHDA and CDR2 SQIVND (reference sequence).

V is TRBV6-5 and J is TRBJ1-2, with D possibly being TRBD1 (6 bases). The V and J ends lost 6 bases and 2 bases respectively, with 16 bases between them. This CDR3 is built from 15 residues. In germline, CDR1 is MNHEY, CDR2 SVGAGI. As DNA, the CDR3 is TGTGCCAGCAGCCTAATCTCCCAGGGGAACTATGGCTACACCTTC. As protein: CASSLISQGNYGYTF.

This rearrangement joins TRBV11-2 to TRBJ2-7, with 7 positions matching TRBD1. Losses at the gene ends were 1 base for V and 4 bases for J; bases not matched to a gene: 10. This CDR3 has 16 residues. Germline loops: CDR1 SGHAT, CDR2 FQNNGV. The CDR3, as DNA: TGTGCCAGCAGCTTAGTAAGGGGGCAGGGGGAATACGAGCAGTACTTC. Translated: CASSLVRGQGEYEQYF.

V is TRBV6-5 and J is TRBJ1-1, with TRBD1 matching over 7 bases. Germline V gives CDR1 MNHEY, CDR2 SVGAGI. V dropped 5 bases and J dropped 3; count of bases not matched to a gene: 9. There are 15 residues in the CDR3. CDR3 DNA: TGTGCCAGCAGTCTCCCCGGGACAGATTACACTGAAGCTTTCTTT. It is translated as CASSLPGTDYTEAFF.

This clone turned up a few times. The chain is built from TRBV5-6 and TRBJ1-1; the D is unclear. CDR3 length equals 16 residues. V was trimmed by 4 bases and J by 1 base, leaving 17 bases between them. In germline, CDR1 is SGHDT, CDR2 YYEEEE. The CDR3 bases are TGTGCCAGCAGCCCCCCCGTTCCGACGGGGAACACTGAAGCTTTCTTT. Its translation is CASSPPVPTGNTEAFF. The full variable domain, its missing parts supplied by reference TRBV5-6 and TRBJ1-1, is DAGVTQSPTHLIKTRGQQVTLRCSPKSGHDTVSWYQQALGQGPQFIFQYYEEEERQRGNFPDRFSGHQFPNYSSELNVNALLLGDSALYLCASSPPVPTGNTEAFFGQGTRLTVV.

Concerning this clone: Mismatch with germline at one junction end may stem from a read error. The chain uses TRBV7-9 and TRBJ2-7; D possibly corresponds to TRBD1 (5 bases). The CDR3 consists of 16 residues. Germline values: CDR1 SEHNR, CDR2 FQNEAQ (reference sequence). CDR3 sequence (DNA): TGTGCCAGCAGCTTAGCGGGGCCATCCATCTCCCACGAGCAGTACTTC. Residues: CASSLAGPSISHEQYF.

This rearrangement joins TRBV5-5 to TRBJ1-5; D is unclear. Germline V gives CDR1 SGHKS, CDR2 YYEKEE (reference sequence). This CDR3 spans 15 amino acids. V lost 4 bases and J lost 0, with 11 bases in between. CDR3 bases: TGTGCCAGCAGCCCGGACGGGAATAGCAATCAGCCCCAGCATTTT. Its protein is CASSPDGNSNQPQHF.

The chain has TRBV5-1 and TRBJ2-5; tentative D call: TRBD2 (7 bases). V was trimmed by 0 bases and J by 5 bases, leaving 29 bases between them. This CDR3 is 20 amino acids long. Germline CDR1 reads SGHRS; CDR2 reads YFSETQ. CDR3 sequence reads: CASSLASKLDIGGAGETQYF. The CDR3 DNA reads TGCGCCAGCAGCTTGGCCTCGAAATTAGATATAGGGGGGGCCGGGGAGACCCAGTACTTC. Together with reference TRBV5-1 and TRBJ2-5, the CDR3 gives the full variable domain: KAGVTQTPRYLIKTRGQQVTLSCSPISGHRSVSWYQQTPGQGLQFLFEYFSETQRNKGNFPGRFSGRQFSNSRSEMNVSTLELGDSALYLCASSLASKLDIGGAGETQYFGPGTRLLVL.

The genes are TRBV14 and TRBJ2-1; tentatively, D is TRBD2 (6 bases). Trimming removed 8 bases from V and 9 bases from J, with 11 bases in between. CDR1 is SGHDN, CDR2 FVKESK, per germline. CDR3 length: 11 amino acids. CDR3 in amino acids: CASAAGTEQFF. CDR3 DNA: TGTGCCAGCGCGGCGGGAACTGAGCAGTTCTTC.

The chain recombines TRBV14 with TRBJ2-4, with D perhaps TRBD1 (6 bases). This CDR3 is 19 amino acids long. V lost 4 bases and J 3 bases, leaving 25 bases between the germline ends. Germline V gene data show CDR1 as SGHDN and CDR2 as FVKESK. The CDR3 reads CASSRRVPGQIVGKNIQYF. The CDR3 region has the DNA TGTGCCAGCAGCCGCAGGGTTCCTGGACAGATCGTTGGCAAAAACATTCAGTACTTC.

The chain employs TRBV27 and TRBJ2-2; D may be TRBD2 (6 bases). V was trimmed by 8 bases and J by 6 bases, leaving 25 bases between them. The germline V gene has CDR1 MNHEY and CDR2 SMNVEV (reference sequence). CDR3 length: 17 amino acids. The CDR3 reads CASPDIPAGQEAGELFF. The CDR3 region has the DNA TGTGCCAGCCCCGATATCCCGGCGGGGCAGGAGGCCGGGGAGCTGTTTTTT.

Only a few counts were recorded for this clone. This sequence joins TRBV2 and TRBJ1-5; D is perhaps TRBD1 (5 bases). This CDR3 contains 14 residues. Germline V lookup: CDR1 SNHLY, CDR2 FYNNEI. The V and J ends lost 8 bases and 10 bases respectively, with 21 bases between them. CDR3 nucleotides: TGTGCCAGCGAAGGGGCGTACCGTACAATCCCCCAGCATTTT. This encodes CASEGAYRTIPQHF.

The chain carries TRBV6-5 and TRBJ2-2; 8 positions agree with TRBD1. The length of the CDR3 is 15 residues. Germline-derived CDR1 and CDR2 are MNHEY and SVGAGI. With V trimmed by 3 bases and J by 5 bases, 5 bases remained unmatched. CDR3 region: CASSYGRGRTGELFF. CDR3 DNA: TGTGCCAGCAGTTATGGCAGGGGGCGAACCGGGGAGCTGTTTTTT.

V gene TRBV4-1 combines with J gene TRBJ2-7; 7 nucleotides align to TRBD2. The V segment lost 4 bases and the J segment 4 bases; nucleotides outside the gene matches: 10. From germline, CDR1 is MGHRA and CDR2 YSYEKL. The CDR3 runs 15 residues. Here the CDR3 DNA reads TGCGCCAGCAGCCTCCCCGGGCTAGCGGATTACGAGCAGTACTTC. It codes for CASSLPGLADYEQYF.

The V call is TRBV28, the J call TRBJ1-2; D remains unclear. The CDR3 length is 14 residues. Germline V gives CDR1 MDHEN, CDR2 SYDVKM. V shed 2 bases and J shed 2 bases, with 9 bases lying between them. The CDR3 DNA reads TGTGCCAGCAGTTTAGCAGCGTTGAACTATGGCTACACCTTC. It is translated as CASSLAALNYGYTF.

The CDR3 is CASSEDGGSEQYF. CDR3 nucleotides: TGTGCCAGCAGTGAAGATGGGGGGAGCGAGCAGTACTTC. The chain carries TRBV6-1 and TRBJ2-7; possibly TRBD2 for D (6 bases). The germline V gene has CDR1 MNHNS and CDR2 SASEGT. The CDR3 runs to 13 residues. V gave up 1 base and J gave up 6 bases, with 10 bases separating them.

This rearrangement joins TRBV14 to TRBJ2-5, with TRBD2 identical over 11 bases. The CDR3 runs to 14 residues. V was clipped by 4 bases and J by 2 bases; unmatched bases: 0. CDR1 is SGHDN, CDR2 FVKESK, per germline. In DNA, the CDR3 is TGTGCCAGCAGCCCTAGCGGGGGGCAAGAGACCCAGTACTTC. Amino acids: CASSPSGGQETQYF.

The J gene is TRBJ2-5, the V gene TRBV7-9; 8 bases are shared with TRBD1. The CDR3 is 14 amino acids. CDR1 SEHNR and CDR2 FQNEAQ come from the germline V gene (reference sequence). The junction had 8 bases not matched to a gene; V was cut back by 5 bases and J by 6 bases. CDR3 DNA: TGTGCCAGCAGCGCCCCAGGGGGCGCGAAGACCCAGTACTTC. Residues: CASSAPGGAKTQYF. The variable domain in full, completed from reference TRBV7-9 and TRBJ2-5, reads DTGVSQNPRHKITKRGQNVTFRCDPISEHNRLYWYRQTLGQGPEFLTYFQNEAQLEKSRLLSDRFSAERPKGSFSTLEIQRTEQGDSAMYLCASSAPGGAKTQYFGPGTRLLVL.

V is TRBV4-1 and J is TRBJ2-7; 8 positions agree with TRBD1. Germline V lookup: CDR1 MGHRA, CDR2 YSYEKL. Losses at the gene ends were 1 base for V and 5 bases for J; bases not matched to a gene: 7. The CDR3 is 15 amino acids. CDR3 DNA sequence: TGCGCCAGCAGCCAAGCTCAGGGGGCATATAACGAGCAGTACTTC. This sequence encodes CASSQAQGAYNEQYF.

The chain is built from TRBV11-2 and TRBJ2-5; possible D gene TRBD2, 7 bases. The ends were cut back, 3 bases at V and 4 bases at J, with 18 bases in the middle. This CDR3 has 16 amino acids. Germline loops: CDR1 SGHAT, CDR2 FQNNGV. The CDR3 spells CASSFGGGGAGETQYF. DNA for the CDR3: TGTGCCAGCAGCTTCGGTGGGGGGGGCGCGGGAGAGACCCAGTACTTC.

V is TRBV19 and J is TRBJ2-5, with D hard to call. V was cut by 2 bases and J by 2 bases, with 6 bases left in between. The CDR3 extends over 13 amino acids. The germline V gene encodes CDR1 LNHDA and CDR2 SQIVND (reference sequence). The CDR3 is CASSIIPQETQYF. The CDR3 DNA reads as TGTGCCAGTAGTATAATCCCTCAAGAGACCCAGTACTTC.